A selection of T cell receptor beta chains follows, all from one sample in a study of blood T cell repertoires in COVID-19. The protocol was immunoSEQ multiplex PCR, while the TCRdb copy is restricted to in-frame clones and leaves out a portion. The sample gives 90,000 to 100,000 clones, more than 70% of which show up once; roughly 2.6% is in the top ten. The sequenced sample consisted of peripheral blood. These receptors all stem from a man aged 50-60 years with COVID-19, enrolled during active disease. CDR3s include the opening cysteine and the closing phenylalanine or tryptophan. A D gene is named only where the DNA matches it firmly. Only part of the rows carry a size: once, few, many, or a class if the clone is expanded.

length	J	D	V	size	CDR3	DNA
15	TRBJ2-7	TRBD2	TRBV2	NA	CASSRIAGTSDEQYF	TGTGCCAGCAGTAGGATAGCGGGGACCTCGGACGAGCAGTACTTC
16	TRBJ1-5	NA	TRBV11-2	NA	CASSLPLAGLAQPQHF	TGTGCCAGCAGCTTACCTCTGGCAGGTCTGGCTCAGCCCCAGCATTTT
15	TRBJ2-7	NA	TRBV11-2	once	CASSLVPRGNYEQYF	TGTGCCAGCAGCTTAGTGCCGCGAGGAAACTACGAGCAGTACTTC
14	TRBJ2-1	NA	TRBV7-2	NA	CASSYHGLHNEQFF	TGTGCCAGCAGCTACCACGGACTCCACAATGAGCAGTTCTTC
17	TRBJ1-3	NA	TRBV7-9	NA	CASSQTPRVLSGNTIYF	TGTGCCAGCAGCCAAACGCCCAGGGTTTTGAGTGGAAACACCATATATTTT
14	TRBJ2-3	NA	TRBV5-1	NA	CASSHGVVGDTQYF	TGCGCCAGCAGCCACGGGGTAGTTGGAGATACGCAGTATTTT
15	TRBJ1-5	NA	TRBV11-2	NA	CASSLGTGQREPQHF	TGTGCCAGCAGCTTAGGGACTGGGCAACGGGAGCCCCAGCATTTT
14	TRBJ2-7	NA	TRBV5-1	once	CASSSDTRLYEQYF	TGCGCCAGCAGCTCGGACACGAGGCTCTACGAGCAGTACTTC
16	TRBJ1-6	TRBD1	TRBV19	NA	CASSIGGQGQDSPLHF	TGTGCCAGTAGTATAGGGGGACAAGGACAGGATTCACCCCTCCACTTT
16	TRBJ1-5	NA	TRBV2	NA	CASSESGTLSNQPQHF	TGTGCCAGCAGTGAATCGGGAACACTTAGCAATCAGCCCCAGCATTTT
15	TRBJ1-2	NA	TRBV6-4	NA	CASSPEGGAGYGYTF	TGTGCCAGCAGCCCCGAGGGGGGGGCTGGCTATGGCTACACCTTC
14	TRBJ2-5	TRBD2	TRBV7-2	NA	CASSLALAGETQYF	TGTGCCAGCAGCTTAGCACTAGCGGGGGAGACCCAGTACTTC
14	TRBJ1-1	TRBD1	TRBV6-5	NA	CASSRDRGNTEAFF	TGTGCCAGCAGTCGGGACAGGGGGAACACTGAAGCTTTCTTT
15	TRBJ2-7	TRBD1	TRBV6-5	NA	CASSIRDRGPDEQYF	TGTGCCAGCAGTATCCGGGACAGGGGGCCCGACGAGCAGTACTTC
14	TRBJ1-1	TRBD1	TRBV19	NA	CASSISGQGPEAFF	TGTGCCAGTAGTATATCCGGACAGGGCCCCGAAGCTTTCTTT
13	TRBJ1-1	NA	TRBV18	NA	CASSPIRDTEAFF	TGTGCCAGCTCCCCTATCCGGGATACTGAAGCTTTCTTT
15	TRBJ2-7	TRBD1	TRBV4-1	NA	CASSQGTGVLYEQYF	TGCGCCAGCAGCCAAGGGACAGGGGTCCTCTACGAGCAGTACTTC
16	TRBJ2-2	TRBD1	TRBV7-6	once	CASSRGQGALTGELFF	TGTGCCAGCAGCCGGGGACAGGGGGCGCTTACCGGGGAGCTGTTTTTT